A single T cell receptor (beta chain) is shown here with its context. This specimen belongs to a study of OX40 agonist ivuxolimab in advanced cancers. The CDR3 loop spans 16 amino acids. The germline V gene has CDR1 SEHNR and CDR2 FQNEAQ (reference sequence). V was clipped by 5 bases and J by 3 bases; unmatched bases: 5. Clones were read by immunoSEQ multiplex PCR, and TCRdb kept only the in-frame ones, dropping some. The sample lists about 12,000 clones, around 84% seen once, with about 8.3% in the top ten. This clonotype was sampled from an adult with an advanced solid tumor such as melanoma, head and neck, liver or kidney cancer. The chain is built from TRBV7-9 and TRBJ2-3, with 13 bases lining up with TRBD2. This specimen was CD4+ or CD8+ T cells sorted from blood, taken in a trial of the OX40 agonist ivuxolimab. The CDR3 DNA reads TGTGCCAGCAGCCGGACTAGCGGGGGATCAACAGATACGCAGTATTTT. Encoded protein: CASSRTSGGSTDTQYF.